What follows are 26 T cell receptor beta chains derived from one specimen sequenced in a study of a mutant IDH1 vaccine in newly diagnosed glioma (dated by TCRdb to about 2021). This specimen's time point label, per the study, means: week 11, during vaccination. Each vaccine dose was 300 ug of a 20-mer mutant IDH1 peptide in Montanide, given subcutaneously with topical imiquimod. The library was built by means of the immunoSEQ multiplex PCR assay. Held by TCRdb, this immuneACCESS table contains in-frame sequences only and omits some clones. Under half of the omission traces to an unresolved V gene where checked; the cause of the rest is unknown. This sample gives about 30,000 clones in total; around 87% of them show up just once. Less than 25% of the sample goes to the ten largest clones. No antigen has been identified for these receptors. The material sequenced was PBMCs, taken from a glioma patient whose treatment included an IDH1 peptide vaccine. These receptors all stem from a man younger than 35 with glioma.

The chain recombines TRBV5-1 with TRBJ1-1; D is possibly TRBD1 (5 bases). In germline, CDR1 is SGHRS, CDR2 YFSETQ. The length of the CDR3 is 14 residues. Trimming cost V 3 bases and J 5 bases, with 14 bases left between them. The CDR3 is CASSSQGRGTEAFF. For the CDR3, the DNA is TGCGCCAGCAGCTCCCAGGGACGGGGGACTGAAGCTTTCTTT.

The gene calls are TRBV27 and TRBJ2-7; D gene unclear. The germline V gene has CDR1 MNHEY and CDR2 SMNVEV (reference sequence). The CDR3 runs to 11 residues. The V and J ends lost 6 bases and 7 bases respectively, with 10 bases between them. The CDR3 protein is CASSKGREQYF. CDR3 nucleotide sequence: TGTGCCAGCAGCAAAGGGCGGGAGCAGTACTTC.

The chain links TRBV5-1 to TRBJ2-1; D might be TRBD2 (6 bases). The V gene's germline CDR1 is SGHRS and CDR2 YFSETQ. Trimming pared 3 bases from V and 5 bases from J, leaving 15 bases between. This CDR3 is built from 15 residues. The CDR3 loop reads CASSSSPGSHNEQFF. CDR3 sequence (DNA): TGCGCCAGCAGCTCGTCCCCCGGGAGCCACAATGAGCAGTTCTTC.

The rearrangement uses TRBV10-2 and TRBJ2-7; TRBD2 matches at 8 bases. The germline V gene encodes CDR1 WSHSY and CDR2 SAAADI. V shed 6 bases and J 3 bases; nucleotides not matched to a gene: 16. This CDR3 spans 17 amino acids. The CDR3 is CASRRGMASGPSYEQYF. CDR3 DNA: TGCGCCAGCAGAAGGGGCATGGCTAGCGGGCCGAGCTACGAGCAGTACTTC.

The chain joins TRBV5-4 to TRBJ1-2; tentative D call: TRBD1 (5 bases). V dropped 4 bases and J dropped 2 bases, with 12 bases sitting between them. Germline V lookup: CDR1 SGHNT, CDR2 YYREEE (reference sequence). The length of the CDR3 is 14 residues. CDR3 loop: CASSTVQVNYGYTF. CDR3 DNA: TGTGCCAGCAGCACCGTACAGGTCAACTATGGCTACACCTTC.

V gene TRBV19 combines with J gene TRBJ1-2; 10 bases agree with TRBD1. This CDR3 has 14 amino acids. Germline loops: CDR1 LNHDA, CDR2 SQIVND (reference sequence). The ends lost 7 bases at V and 2 bases at J; junction bases unmatched: 4. The CDR3 protein is CASNLGQGNYGYTF. The CDR3 coding sequence is TGTGCCAGTAACCTGGGACAGGGGAACTATGGCTACACCTTC.

The chain joins TRBV7-2 to TRBJ2-5, with unresolved D. This CDR3 comprises 13 residues. V lost 2 bases and J lost 5, with 9 bases in between. CDR1 is SGHTA, CDR2 FQGNSA, per germline. Here the CDR3 reads CASSLRVRETQYF. The CDR3 nucleotides are TGTGCCAGCAGCTTACGGGTGAGGGAGACCCAGTACTTC.

The chain couples TRBV11-2 to TRBJ1-1; perhaps TRBD1 as D (5 bases). The V end lost 4 bases, the J end lost 2 bases, and 14 bases lay between the germline ends. Germline assignment: CDR1 SGHAT and CDR2 FQNNGV. The CDR3 consists of 15 residues. The CDR3 loop reads CASSSGQGVNTEAFF. The CDR3 DNA reads TGTGCCAGCAGCTCCGGGCAGGGTGTCAACACTGAAGCTTTCTTT.

The chain combines TRBV5-6 with TRBJ2-7; 7 bases line up with TRBD2. Germline V lookup: CDR1 SGHDT, CDR2 YYEEEE. There are 16 residues in the CDR3. Trimming removed 3 bases from V and 0 bases from J; junction bases left unmatched: 9. The CDR3 sequence: CASSSPYRDYSYEQYF. CDR3 in DNA: TGTGCCAGCAGCTCTCCGTACCGGGACTACTCCTACGAGCAGTACTTC.

This CDR3 is CAISESGTSGIQYF. CDR3 sequence (DNA): TGTGCCATCAGTGAGTCGGGGACTTCGGGCATTCAGTACTTC. V and J are TRBV10-3 and TRBJ2-4, with D possibly TRBD2 on 6 matching bases. V was trimmed by 0 bases and J by 9 bases, leaving 12 bases between them. The germline CDR1 and CDR2 sequences are ENHRY and SYGVKD. The CDR3 sequence is 14 residues long.

With regard to this clone: A junction end diverges from the germline sequence, so it may reflect a read error. J is TRBJ2-7 and V is TRBV27; no clear D. Germline V gene sequence: CDR1 MNHEY, CDR2 SMNVEV (reference sequence). CDR3 size: 9 residues. The DNA of the CDR3 is TGCGCCGGAAGATACGAGCAGTACTTC. Its protein product is CAGRYEQYF.

J is TRBJ2-1 and V is TRBV4-1, with TRBD2 matching 9 bases. CDR3 length: 17 residues. In germline, CDR1 is MGHRA, CDR2 YSYEKL. The V and J ends lost 1 base and 8 bases, in that order; junction bases with no gene match: 12. The CDR3 region has the DNA TGCGCCAGCAGCCAAGCCCAAGGGGCGGGAGGGCCCCATGAGCAGTTCTTC. Translation gives CASSQAQGAGGPHEQFF.

The V gene is TRBV6-5, the J gene TRBJ2-4; a weak D match, TRBD1 (5 bases). The ends were cut back, 6 bases at V and 0 bases at J, with 9 bases in the middle. CDR1 MNHEY and CDR2 SVGAGI come from the germline V gene. The CDR3 length is 14 residues. The CDR3 spells CASRLTGAKNIQYF. The CDR3 DNA sequence: TGTGCCAGCAGGCTAACAGGAGCCAAAAACATTCAGTACTTC.

The rearrangement links TRBV10-3 to TRBJ1-1; TRBD1 is a possible D gene (6 bases). V shed 3 bases and J shed 1 base, with 9 bases lying between them. Per germline, CDR1 ENHRY and CDR2 SYGVKD. The CDR3 loop spans 14 amino acids. CDR3 DNA sequence: TGTGCCATCAGTGACAGAGGGGGGAACACTGAAGCTTTCTTT. Translating it yields CAISDRGGNTEAFF.

The chain employs TRBV6-5 and TRBJ2-3; 9 bases align to TRBD2. CDR1 MNHEY and CDR2 SVGAGI come from the germline V gene. This CDR3 contains 15 residues. With 2 bases clipped from V and 2 bases from J, the junction kept 2 bases outside the gene matches. This CDR3 is CASSYGGRATDTQYF. As DNA, the CDR3 is TGTGCCAGCAGTTACGGCGGGAGGGCCACAGATACGCAGTATTTT.

This clone showed up just once. The chain has TRBV19 and TRBJ2-7; TRBD1 matches 9 bases. V lost 3 bases, J lost 6 bases, and 3 bases stayed unmatched. From germline, CDR1 is LNHDA and CDR2 SQIVND (reference sequence). The CDR3 loop spans 13 amino acids. The CDR3: CASSMGQGIEQYF. As DNA, the CDR3 is TGTGCCAGTAGTATGGGACAGGGCATCGAGCAGTACTTC.

V is TRBV9 and J is TRBJ2-5, with D perhaps being TRBD1 or TRBD2 (5 bases each). In germline, CDR1 is SGDLS, CDR2 YYNGEE. Between the trimmed V and J ends, which lost 0 bases and 8 bases, there was a span of 8 bases. There are 12 residues in the CDR3. The CDR3 region is CASSVGGDTQYF. The DNA of the CDR3 is TGTGCCAGCAGCGTAGGTGGGGACACCCAGTACTTC.

This sequence joins TRBV27 and TRBJ2-7, with TRBD2 matching 11 bases. Trimming took 2 bases from V and 2 from J; bases not matched to a gene: 2. Germline V CDR1 and CDR2: MNHEY, SMNVEV (reference sequence). The CDR3 sequence is 15 residues long. The CDR3 coding sequence is TGTGCCAGCAGTTTAACACTAGCGGGGGCCTACGAGCAGTACTTC. The encoded protein is CASSLTLAGAYEQYF.

This chain joins TRBV4-2 and TRBJ1-3; D unclear. Germline assignment: CDR1 LGHNA and CDR2 YNFKEQ. The germline V and J ends were trimmed by 1 base and 6 bases, with 13 bases remaining between them. The CDR3 contains 15 residues. In DNA form, the CDR3 reads TGTGCCAGCAGCCAAGGGCTCACGGCGGAAAACACCATATATTTT. It yields the protein CASSQGLTAENTIYF.

The chain combines TRBV4-1 with TRBJ1-6; D remains ambiguous. The ends were cut back, 1 base at V and 9 bases at J, with 7 bases in the middle. Germline-derived CDR1 and CDR2 are MGHRA and YSYEKL. This CDR3 contains 13 residues. The chain's CDR3 is CASSQVLVSPLHF. The CDR3 bases are TGCGCCAGCAGCCAAGTTCTCGTTTCACCCCTCCACTTT.

V gene TRBV6-1 combines with J gene TRBJ1-6; a possible D gene is TRBD1 (5 bases). The V and J ends lost 2 bases and 4 bases respectively, with 15 bases between them. The CDR3 is 17 amino acids. Germline loops: CDR1 MNHNS, CDR2 SASEGT. Here the CDR3 DNA reads TGTGCCAGCAGTGAAAGGGACCCGACAGATTATAATTCACCCCTCCACTTT. Translation gives CASSERDPTDYNSPLHF.

The gene calls are TRBV20-1 and TRBJ2-6, with a possible D match to TRBD2 (6 bases). The CDR3 contains 11 residues. Germline assignment: CDR1 DFQATT and CDR2 SNEGSKA (reference sequence). V was clipped by 3 bases and J by 13 bases, with 10 bases between them. The CDR3 reads CSARSGVVLTF. The CDR3 DNA is TGCAGTGCTAGGTCGGGAGTGGTCCTGACTTTC.

The chain recombines TRBV10-3 with TRBJ1-1; D is unclear. CDR1 ENHRY and CDR2 SYGVKD come from the germline V gene. The CDR3 runs to 15 residues. V gave up 3 bases and J gave up 1 base, with 12 bases separating them. As DNA, the CDR3 is TGTGCCATCAGTGAATTTGCGAACAAGAACACTGAAGCTTTCTTT. Its translation: CAISEFANKNTEAFF.

The chain couples TRBV6-5 to TRBJ1-5; tentative D call: TRBD1 (5 bases). Germline loops: CDR1 MNHEY, CDR2 SVGAGI. The CDR3 is 12 amino acids. Trimming stripped 8 bases from V and 6 bases from J, with 11 bases between. The CDR3, as DNA: TGTGCCAGCGGGGCGTGGGGTCAGCCCCAGCATTTT. This translates into CASGAWGQPQHF.

This clone was seen only once. The chain has TRBV6-5 and TRBJ1-2; TRBD1 matches at 7 bases. The CDR3 runs 14 residues. CDR1 is MNHEY, CDR2 SVGAGI, per germline. V trimming: 6 bases; J trimming: 1 base; junction bases outside the gene matches: 5. CDR3 loop: CASREGGSNYGYTF. CDR3 bases: TGTGCCAGCAGAGAAGGGGGCAGTAACTATGGCTACACCTTC.

The chain is built from TRBV7-9 and TRBJ2-7, with TRBD2 matching over 13 bases. This CDR3 has 16 residues. Germline V gene data show CDR1 as SEHNR and CDR2 as FQNEAQ (reference sequence). Trimming cost V 1 base and J 4 bases; bases outside gene matches: 4. The chain's CDR3 is CASSLVTSGRAYEQYF. The CDR3 DNA is TGTGCCAGCAGCTTAGTTACTAGCGGGAGGGCTTACGAGCAGTACTTC.